One sample yielded the 14 T cell receptor beta chains listed below, sequenced in a study of T cells in Graves' hyperthyroidism and ophthalmopathy (dated 2019 in TCRdb). Receptor libraries were prepared by multiplex PCR. TCRdb records Illumina HiSeq 2000 as the sequencer. The TCR beta CDR3 regions were amplified from the RNA transcripts. For the first round of RT-PCR on the TCR CDR3, the HTBI primer set was used together with the Qiagen OneStep RT-PCR kit. TCRdb took the public reads, trimmed them with fastp at Q25, ran MiXCR for clone calling and kept in-frame beta chains. A single entry per CDR3 protein holds the most common genes and DNA from its merged rows. This sample has 400,000 or so distinct CDR3 sequences in its table, and more than 12% of those were observed once. The ten largest clones capture roughly a fifth of the sample. Source material: blood. The source of these receptors is a woman aged 25-40 years with Graves' ophthalmopathy.

The genes are TRBV12-3 or TRBV12-4 and TRBJ2-1, with D perhaps given as TRBD1 or TRBD2 (6 bases each). V lost 4 bases and J 0 bases, leaving 16 bases between the germline ends. This CDR3 is 17 amino acids long. The DNA for the CDR3 is TGTGCCAGCAGTTCCCCCGGGGGCGGCAGCTCCTACAATGAGCAGTTCTTC. Translated: CASSSPGGGSSYNEQFF.

To note about this clonotype: This may come from a read error, since a much larger clone is one base off. This chain connects TRBV29-1 to TRBJ2-7; TRBD2 might be the D (5 bases). This CDR3 has 12 amino acids. Germline loops: CDR1 SQVTM, CDR2 ANQGSEA. CDR3: CSVEESGYELYF. The DNA for the CDR3 is TGCAGCGTTGAAGAGAGCGGCTACGAGCTGTACTTC.

This clonotype was counted ten times or more. The chain has TRBV18 and TRBJ1-6; maybe TRBD1 (5 bases). V shed 3 bases and J shed 7 bases, with 10 bases lying between them. This CDR3 spans 14 amino acids. Germline V lookup: CDR1 KGHSH, CDR2 LQKENI. CDR3 amino acids: CASSPGGINSPLHF. CDR3 nucleotides: TGTGCCAGCTCACCTGGGGGGATAAATTCACCCCTCCACTTT. The variable domain in full, with the rest retrieved from reference TRBV18 and TRBJ1-6, is NAGVMQNPRHLVRRRGQEARLRCSPMKGHSHVYWYRQLPEEGLKFMVYLQKENIIDESGMPKERFSAEFPKEGPSILRIQQVVRGDSAAYFCASSPGGINSPLHFGNGTRLTVT.

This clonotype showed up just a few times. This chain joins TRBV5-6 and TRBJ2-4, with a possible D match to TRBD2 (6 bases). CDR1 SGHDT and CDR2 YYEEEE come from the germline V gene. This CDR3 region has 17 residues. The V gene lost 0 bases and the J gene lost 6 bases, with 19 bases spanning the gap. CDR3 DNA: TGTGCCAGCAGCTTGGCCTCAATCGGGGGAACAACAAACATTCAGTACTTC. This translates into CASSLASIGGTTNIQYF. The whole variable domain, remainder taken from reference TRBV5-6 and TRBJ2-4, is DAGVTQSPTHLIKTRGQQVTLRCSPKSGHDTVSWYQQALGQGPQFIFQYYEEEERQRGNFPDRFSGHQFPNYSSELNVNALLLGDSALYLCASSLASIGGTTNIQYFGAGTRLSVL.

The table lists this clonotype with many counts. The chain couples TRBV12-3 or TRBV12-4 to TRBJ2-1; D is undetermined. The V and J ends lost 7 bases and 5 bases respectively, with 18 bases between them. This CDR3 region has 15 residues. The CDR3 reads CASNPPLLVHNEQFF. The CDR3 DNA reads as TGTGCCAGCAACCCGCCCCTCCTAGTCCACAATGAGCAGTTCTTC.

This clonotype was counted ten times or more. This chain joins TRBV24-1 and TRBJ2-1; 8 nucleotides match TRBD2. CDR1 and CDR2 (germline): KGHDR, SFDVKD. CDR3 length: 17 residues. With V trimmed by 3 bases and J by 6 bases, 12 bases remained unmatched. The CDR3 here is CATSDRSRGALGNEQFF. CDR3 sequence (DNA): TGTGCCACCAGTGATCGGTCGCGGGGGGCCTTGGGCAATGAGCAGTTCTTC.

The V gene is TRBV4-1, the J gene TRBJ1-2; 7 positions match TRBD1. Trimming took 5 bases from V and 4 from J; bases not matched to a gene: 7. The germline V gene encodes CDR1 MGHRA and CDR2 YSYEKL. The CDR3 covers 14 residues. CDR3 nucleotide sequence: TGCGCCAGCAGCACACGGACAGGCATCTATGGCTACACCTTC. This codes for CASSTRTGIYGYTF.

This clonotype was seen many times. CDR3 DNA sequence: TGTGCCAGCAGTGTATTGGGGTCCGGGACAGGGTTTTTGAATGAGCAGTTCTTC. Translated, it gives CASSVLGSGTGFLNEQFF. The chain joins TRBV2 to TRBJ2-1; 9 bases agree with TRBD1. Germline V gene sequence: CDR1 SNHLY, CDR2 FYNNEI. CDR3 length: 18 residues. V shed 4 bases and J 7 bases; nucleotides not matched to a gene: 17. Supplemented by reference TRBV2 and TRBJ2-1, the full variable domain reads EPEVTQTPSHQVTQMGQEVILRCVPISNHLYFYWYRQILGQKVEFLVSFYNNEISEKSEIFDDQFSVERPDGSNFTLKIRSTKLEDSAMYFCASSVLGSGTGFLNEQFFGPGTRLTVL.

This clonotype showed up many times. V usage is TRBV30 and J usage is TRBJ1-2; D gene uncertain. Trimming cost V 3 bases and J 8 bases, with 13 bases left between them. The length of the CDR3 is 12 residues. Germline assignment: CDR1 GTSNPN and CDR2 SVGIG (reference sequence). CDR3 in DNA: TGTGCCTGGAGAACGGTTATGGGGGGCTACACCTTC. Translated, it gives CAWRTVMGGYTF.

This clonotype has a handful of counts. A much larger clonotype is one base distant, so this may be a read error. J is TRBJ2-7 and V is TRBV27; no firm D call. Germline lookup yields CDR1 MNHEY and CDR2 SMNVEV (reference sequence). This CDR3 is built from 14 residues. The CDR3 reads CASNLTPKRYEQYF. The DNA of the CDR3 is TGTGCCAGCAATTTAACCCCAAAGAGGTACGAGCAGTACTTC.

Of note for this clonotype: Just one base apart from a much larger clone, this may be a read error. The chain is built from TRBV7-9 and TRBJ2-7, with a possible D match to TRBD2 (5 bases). The V gene lost 10 bases and the J gene lost 2 bases, with 18 bases spanning the gap. Germline V gene lookup returns CDR1 SEHNR and CDR2 FQNEAQ (reference sequence). This CDR3 has 14 residues. CDR3 DNA: TGTGCCAACAGTCCGGGGAAGAATCCCTACGAGCAGTACTTC. Protein sequence: CANSPGKNPYEQYF.

The genes are TRBV7-3 and TRBJ2-1, with D maybe TRBD2 (6 bases). V lost 7 bases to trimming and J lost 8 bases, with 15 bases between them. The CDR3 extends over 13 amino acids. Germline assignment: CDR1 SGHTA and CDR2 FQGTGA. In DNA form, the CDR3 reads TGTGCCAGCACCCAGGCGGGACGGGATGAGCAGTTCTTC. Translated, it gives CASTQAGRDEQFF.

This clonotype showed up many times. This chain joins TRBV7-2 and TRBJ2-3, with TRBD2 matching over 9 bases. The CDR3 totals 14 residues. V lost 10 bases, J lost 4 bases, and 9 bases stayed unmatched. CDR1 and CDR2 (germline): SGHTA, FQGNSA. The CDR3 nucleotides are TGTGCCAACGCGGGGGGGCCCAGGGCAGATACGCAGTATTTT. This codes for CANAGGPRADTQYF.

This clonotype was counted at least ten times. The V gene is TRBV15, the J gene TRBJ2-7; 8 nucleotides match TRBD1. In germline, CDR1 is LNHNV, CDR2 YYDKDF (reference sequence). Trimming cost V 1 base and J 4 bases; bases outside gene matches: 6. The CDR3 consists of 15 residues. DNA for the CDR3: TGTGCCACCAGCAGAGTGGTAACAGGGGGTTACGAGCAGTACTTC. This sequence encodes CATSRVVTGGYEQYF.